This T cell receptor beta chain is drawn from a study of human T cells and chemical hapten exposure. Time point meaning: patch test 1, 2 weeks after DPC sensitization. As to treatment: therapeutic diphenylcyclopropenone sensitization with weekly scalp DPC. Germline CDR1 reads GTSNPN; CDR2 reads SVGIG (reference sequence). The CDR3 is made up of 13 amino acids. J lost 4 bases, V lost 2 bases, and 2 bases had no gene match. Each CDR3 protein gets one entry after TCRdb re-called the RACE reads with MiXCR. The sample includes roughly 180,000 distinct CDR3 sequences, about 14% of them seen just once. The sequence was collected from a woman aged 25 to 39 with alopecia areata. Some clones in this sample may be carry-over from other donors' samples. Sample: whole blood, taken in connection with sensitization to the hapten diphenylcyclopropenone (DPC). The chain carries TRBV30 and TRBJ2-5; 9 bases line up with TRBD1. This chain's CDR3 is CAWSTDRGETQYF. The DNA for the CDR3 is TGTGCCTGGAGTACGGACAGGGGAGAGACCCAGTACTTC.